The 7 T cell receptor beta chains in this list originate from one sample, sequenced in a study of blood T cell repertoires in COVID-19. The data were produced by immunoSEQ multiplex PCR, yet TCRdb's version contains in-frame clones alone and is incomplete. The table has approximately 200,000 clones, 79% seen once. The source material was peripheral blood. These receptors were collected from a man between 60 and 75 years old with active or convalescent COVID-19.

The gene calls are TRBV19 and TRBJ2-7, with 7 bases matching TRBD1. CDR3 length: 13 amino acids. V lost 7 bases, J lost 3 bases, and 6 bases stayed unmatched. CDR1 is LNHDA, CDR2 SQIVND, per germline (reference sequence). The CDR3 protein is CASTIRQGYEQYF. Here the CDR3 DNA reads TGTGCCAGTACTATCCGACAGGGCTACGAGCAGTACTTC.

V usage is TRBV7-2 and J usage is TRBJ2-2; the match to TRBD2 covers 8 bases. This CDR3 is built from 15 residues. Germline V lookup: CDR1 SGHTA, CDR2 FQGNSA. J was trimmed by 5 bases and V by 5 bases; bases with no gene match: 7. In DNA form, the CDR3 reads TGTGCCAGCAGCCCTCTCGGACTAGCAACCGGGGAGCTGTTTTTT. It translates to CASSPLGLATGELFF.

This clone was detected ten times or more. CDR3 region: CSASLTEINYGYTF. CDR3 bases: TGCAGTGCTAGTCTGACAGAGATTAACTATGGCTACACCTTC. The rearrangement uses TRBV20-1 and TRBJ1-2; weak D call: TRBD1 (5 bases). There are 14 residues in the CDR3. The germline V gene has CDR1 DFQATT and CDR2 SNEGSKA (reference sequence). Trimming removed 3 bases from V and 1 base from J, with 12 bases in between.

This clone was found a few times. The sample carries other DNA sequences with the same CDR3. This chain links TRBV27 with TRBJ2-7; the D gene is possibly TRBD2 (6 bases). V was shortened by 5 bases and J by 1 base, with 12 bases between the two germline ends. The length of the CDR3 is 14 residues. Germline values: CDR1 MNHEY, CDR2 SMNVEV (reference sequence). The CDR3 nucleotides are TGTGCCAGCAGTCCGGGACTCACGTCCTACGAGCAGTACTTC. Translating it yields CASSPGLTSYEQYF.

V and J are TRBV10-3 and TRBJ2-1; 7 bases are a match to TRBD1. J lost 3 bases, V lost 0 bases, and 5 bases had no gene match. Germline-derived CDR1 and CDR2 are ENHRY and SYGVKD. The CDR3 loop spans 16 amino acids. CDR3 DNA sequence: TGTGCCATCAGTGAGTCGATGGGGACAGTCTACAATGAGCAGTTCTTC. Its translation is CAISESMGTVYNEQFF.

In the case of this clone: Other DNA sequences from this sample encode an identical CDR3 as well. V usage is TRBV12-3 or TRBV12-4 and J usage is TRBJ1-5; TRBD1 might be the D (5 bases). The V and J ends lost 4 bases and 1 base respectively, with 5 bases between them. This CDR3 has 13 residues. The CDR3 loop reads CASSSGSNQPQHF. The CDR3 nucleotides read TGTGCCAGCAGTTCAGGGAGCAATCAGCCCCAGCATTTT.

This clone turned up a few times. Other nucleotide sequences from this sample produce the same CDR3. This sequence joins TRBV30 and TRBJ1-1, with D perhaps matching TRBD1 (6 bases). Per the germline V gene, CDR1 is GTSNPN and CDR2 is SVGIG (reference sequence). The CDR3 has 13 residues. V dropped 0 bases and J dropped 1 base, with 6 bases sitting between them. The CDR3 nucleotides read TGTGCCTGGAGTGTAGGGGGGAACACTGAAGCTTTCTTT. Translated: CAWSVGGNTEAFF.